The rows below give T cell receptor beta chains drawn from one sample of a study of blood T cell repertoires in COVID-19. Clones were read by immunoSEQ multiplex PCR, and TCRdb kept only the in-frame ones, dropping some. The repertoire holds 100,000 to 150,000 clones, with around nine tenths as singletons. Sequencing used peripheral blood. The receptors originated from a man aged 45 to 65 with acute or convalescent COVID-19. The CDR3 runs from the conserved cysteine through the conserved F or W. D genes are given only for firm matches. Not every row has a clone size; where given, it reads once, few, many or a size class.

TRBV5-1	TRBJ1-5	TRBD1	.	CASSLGQGNNQPQHF	TGCGCCAGCAGCTTAGGACAGGGGAACAATCAGCCCCAGCATTTT
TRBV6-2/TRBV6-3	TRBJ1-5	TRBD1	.	CASSSGPGQGARQNQPQHF	TGTGCCAGCAGCTCTGGACCGGGACAGGGGGCGAGACAGAATCAGCCCCAGCATTTT
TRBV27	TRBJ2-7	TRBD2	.	CASSPLTSGRVYEQYF	TGTGCCAGCAGTCCCCTGACTAGCGGGAGGGTCTACGAGCAGTACTTC
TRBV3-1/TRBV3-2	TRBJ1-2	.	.	CASSPQTLNYGYTF	TGTGCCAGCAGCCCACAGACCCTTAACTATGGCTACACCTTC
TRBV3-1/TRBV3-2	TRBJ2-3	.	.	CASSQVGDSGWNTQYF	TGTGCCAGCAGCCAAGTCGGGGACTCTGGGTGGAATACGCAGTATTTT
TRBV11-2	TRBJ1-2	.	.	CASSLDSLINYGYTF	TGTGCCAGCAGCTTAGACAGTTTGATTAACTATGGCTACACCTTC
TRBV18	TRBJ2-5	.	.	CASSPPITGQETQYF	TGTGCCAGCTCACCACCTATAACAGGACAAGAGACCCAGTACTTC
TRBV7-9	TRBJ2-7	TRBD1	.	CASSLVGQGREQYF	TGTGCCAGCAGCTTAGTGGGACAGGGTCGAGAGCAGTACTTC
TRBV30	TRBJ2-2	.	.	CAWRQGGTGELFF	TGTGCCTGGAGACAGGGGGGGACCGGGGAGCTGTTTTTT
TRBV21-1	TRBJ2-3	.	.	CASLSGTDTQYF	TGTGCCAGCTTGTCGGGCACAGATACGCAGTATTTT
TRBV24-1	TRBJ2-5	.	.	CATSDSYGSGETQYF	TGTGCCACCAGTGACTCGTATGGCTCCGGGGAGACCCAGTACTTC
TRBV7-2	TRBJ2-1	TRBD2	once	CASSLTGGPKRRNEQFF	TGTGCCAGCAGCTTAACGGGAGGGCCGAAGCGAAGGAATGAGCAGTTCTTC
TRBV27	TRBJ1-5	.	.	CASSLSSGWVDSNQPQHF	TGTGCCAGCAGTTTATCATCGGGATGGGTGGATAGCAATCAGCCCCAGCATTTT
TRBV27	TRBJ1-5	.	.	CASSPLTAANSNQPQHF	TGTGCCAGCAGTCCGCTGACAGCCGCTAATAGCAATCAGCCCCAGCATTTT
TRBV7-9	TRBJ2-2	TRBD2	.	CASFTPAGGNTGELFF	TGTGCCAGCTTTACTCCGGCGGGAGGAAACACCGGGGAGCTGTTTTTT
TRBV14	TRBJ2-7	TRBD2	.	CASSELAGAYEQYF	TGTGCCAGCAGCGAACTAGCGGGGGCCTACGAGCAGTACTTC
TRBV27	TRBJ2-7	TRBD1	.	CASSLKPDRDYEQYF	TGTGCCAGCAGTCTAAAACCTGACAGGGACTACGAGCAGTACTTC
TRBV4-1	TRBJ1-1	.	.	CASSQVDRMNTEAFF	TGCGCCAGCAGCCAAGTCGACAGGATGAACACTGAAGCTTTCTTT
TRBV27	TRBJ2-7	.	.	CASSLTTGLSYEQYF	TGTGCCAGCAGTTTAACGACAGGTCTCTCCTACGAGCAGTACTTC
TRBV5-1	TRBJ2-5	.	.	CASSYRLRGAGETQYF	TGCGCCAGCAGCTATCGACTACGAGGGGCGGGGGAGACCCAGTACTTC
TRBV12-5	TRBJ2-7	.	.	CASGLGTGIEQYF	TGTGCTAGTGGTTTGGGTACAGGGATAGAGCAGTACTTC
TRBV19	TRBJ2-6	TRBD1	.	CASVSKGARSGANVLTF	TGTGCCAGTGTGTCCAAGGGGGCTAGATCTGGGGCCAACGTCCTGACTTTC
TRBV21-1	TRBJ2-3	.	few	CASSTTGSGGQYSTDTQYF	TGTGCCAGCAGCACCACCGGCAGCGGGGGGCAGTATAGCACAGATACGCAGTATTTT
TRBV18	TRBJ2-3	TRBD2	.	CASSPEGLAGVGGADTQYF	TGTGCCAGCTCACCGGAGGGACTAGCGGGAGTAGGGGGAGCAGATACGCAGTATTTT
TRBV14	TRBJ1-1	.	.	CASSQDLAGILMNTEAFF	TGTGCCAGCAGCCAAGATTTGGCGGGGATCCTCATGAACACTGAAGCTTTCTTT
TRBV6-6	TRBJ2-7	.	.	CASSYSGGGANYEQYF	TGTGCCAGCAGTTACTCTGGGGGGGGCGCGAACTACGAGCAGTACTTC
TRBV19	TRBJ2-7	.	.	CASSPLGTYEQYF	TGTGCCAGTAGTCCCCTCGGGACCTACGAGCAGTACTTC
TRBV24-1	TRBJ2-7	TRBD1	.	CATSAATGQGGSYEQYF	TGTGCCACCAGTGCCGCTACGGGACAGGGGGGTTCGTACGAGCAGTACTTC
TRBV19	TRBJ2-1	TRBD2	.	CASSIVREGSEQFF	TGTGCCAGTAGTATAGTAAGGGAGGGATCTGAGCAGTTCTTC
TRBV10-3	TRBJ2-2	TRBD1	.	CAIRDRVKNTGELFF	TGTGCCATCAGGGACAGGGTAAAGAACACCGGGGAGCTGTTTTTT
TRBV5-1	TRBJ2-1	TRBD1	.	CASSLNLQGAGNEQFF	TGCGCCAGCAGCTTAAACTTACAGGGGGCTGGGAATGAGCAGTTCTTC
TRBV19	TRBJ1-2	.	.	CASSINQGQATYGYTF	TGTGCCAGTAGTATAAATCAGGGGCAAGCGACCTATGGCTACACCTTC
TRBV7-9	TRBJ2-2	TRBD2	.	CASSRRTSGITGELFF	TGTGCCAGCAGCCGCCGGACTAGCGGGATCACCGGGGAGCTGTTTTTT
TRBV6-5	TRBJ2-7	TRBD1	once	CASSPGQVEEQYF	TGTGCCAGCAGCCCCGGACAGGTCGAAGAGCAGTACTTC
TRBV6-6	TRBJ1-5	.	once	CASSSVQPQHF	TGTGCCAGCAGTTCTGTTCAGCCCCAGCATTTT
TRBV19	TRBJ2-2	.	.	CASSQDSGAGELFF	TGTGCCAGTAGTCAGGACTCAGGAGCCGGGGAGCTGTTTTTT
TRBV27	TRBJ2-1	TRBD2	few	CASSLEAGRQEQFF	TGTGCCAGCAGTTTAGAGGCCGGGAGGCAAGAGCAGTTCTTC
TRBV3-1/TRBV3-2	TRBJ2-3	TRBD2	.	CASSILAGAGDTQYF	TGTGCCAGCAGCATACTAGCGGGGGCGGGAGATACGCAGTATTTT
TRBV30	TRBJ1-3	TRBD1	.	CAWSVRTGTAGNTIYF	TGTGCCTGGAGTGTTAGGACAGGGACAGCTGGAAACACCATATATTTT
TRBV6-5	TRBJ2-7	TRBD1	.	CASRTGTGVSEQYF	TGTGCCAGCAGGACCGGGACAGGGGTCTCCGAGCAGTACTTC
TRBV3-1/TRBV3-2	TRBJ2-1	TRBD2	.	CASGTSGSINEQFF	TGTGCCAGCGGTACTAGCGGGAGTATCAATGAGCAGTTCTTC
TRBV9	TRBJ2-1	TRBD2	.	CASSVGLADWSSYNEQFF	TGTGCCAGCAGCGTAGGGCTAGCGGATTGGAGCTCCTACAATGAGCAGTTCTTC
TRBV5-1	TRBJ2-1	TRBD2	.	CASSLALAGDLNEQFF	TGCGCCAGCAGCTTGGCGTTAGCGGGAGATTTAAATGAGCAGTTCTTC
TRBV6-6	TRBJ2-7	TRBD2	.	CASKASGTSYEQYF	TGTGCCAGCAAGGCTAGCGGGACCTCCTACGAGCAGTACTTC
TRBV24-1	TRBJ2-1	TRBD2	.	CATSDFWREGSYNEQFF	TGTGCCACCAGTGATTTCTGGCGGGAGGGGTCCTACAATGAGCAGTTCTTC